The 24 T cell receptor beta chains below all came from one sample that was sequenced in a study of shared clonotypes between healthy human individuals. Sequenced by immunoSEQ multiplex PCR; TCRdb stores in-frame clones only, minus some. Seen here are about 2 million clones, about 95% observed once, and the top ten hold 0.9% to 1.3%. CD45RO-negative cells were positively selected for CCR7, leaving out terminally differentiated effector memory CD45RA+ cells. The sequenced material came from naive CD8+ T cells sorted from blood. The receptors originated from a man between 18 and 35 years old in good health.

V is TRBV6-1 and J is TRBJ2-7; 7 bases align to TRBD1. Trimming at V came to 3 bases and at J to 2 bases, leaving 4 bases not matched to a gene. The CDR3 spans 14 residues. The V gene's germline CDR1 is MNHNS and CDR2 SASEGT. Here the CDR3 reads CASSDPGTAYEQYF. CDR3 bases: TGTGCCAGCAGTGACCCGGGGACAGCCTACGAGCAGTACTTC.

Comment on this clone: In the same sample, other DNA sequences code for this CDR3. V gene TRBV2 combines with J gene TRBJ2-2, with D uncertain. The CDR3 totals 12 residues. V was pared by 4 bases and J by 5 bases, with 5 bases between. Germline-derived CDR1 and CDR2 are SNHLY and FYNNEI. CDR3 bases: TGTGCCAGCAGTGGGGCAACCGGGGAGCTGTTTTTT. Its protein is CASSGATGELFF.

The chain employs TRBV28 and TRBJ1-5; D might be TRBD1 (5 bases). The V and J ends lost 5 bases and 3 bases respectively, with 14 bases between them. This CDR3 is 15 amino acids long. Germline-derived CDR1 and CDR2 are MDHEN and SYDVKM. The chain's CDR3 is CASSRGRRDNQPQHF. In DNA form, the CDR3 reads TGTGCCAGCAGTCGGGGCAGGAGAGACAATCAGCCCCAGCATTTT.

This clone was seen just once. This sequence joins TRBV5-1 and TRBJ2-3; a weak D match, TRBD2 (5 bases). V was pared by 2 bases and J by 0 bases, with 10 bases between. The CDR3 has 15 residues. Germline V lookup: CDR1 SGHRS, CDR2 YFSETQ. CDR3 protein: CASSFGPSSTDTQYF. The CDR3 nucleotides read TGCGCCAGCAGCTTCGGGCCTAGCAGCACAGATACGCAGTATTTT.

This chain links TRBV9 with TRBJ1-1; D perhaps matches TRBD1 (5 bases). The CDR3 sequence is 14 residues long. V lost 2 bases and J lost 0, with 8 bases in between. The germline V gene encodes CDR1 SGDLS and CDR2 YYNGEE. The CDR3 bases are TGTGCCAGCAGCGTGAGGGGTATGAACACTGAAGCTTTCTTT. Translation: CASSVRGMNTEAFF.

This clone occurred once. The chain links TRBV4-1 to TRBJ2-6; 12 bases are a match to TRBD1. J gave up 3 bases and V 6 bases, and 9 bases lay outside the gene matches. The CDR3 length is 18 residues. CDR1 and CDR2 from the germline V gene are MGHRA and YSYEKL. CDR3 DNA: TGCGCCAGCAGTCTTTCAGGGACAGGGGGCGGTGGGGCCAACGTCCTGACTTTC. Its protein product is CASSLSGTGGGGANVLTF.

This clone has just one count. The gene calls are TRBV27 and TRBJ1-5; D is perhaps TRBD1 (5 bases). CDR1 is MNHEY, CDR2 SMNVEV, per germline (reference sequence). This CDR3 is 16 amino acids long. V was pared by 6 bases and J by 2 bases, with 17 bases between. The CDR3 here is CASRGSLGLGNQPQHF. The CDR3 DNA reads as TGTGCCAGCAGGGGGAGCTTGGGGCTGGGCAATCAGCCCCAGCATTTT.

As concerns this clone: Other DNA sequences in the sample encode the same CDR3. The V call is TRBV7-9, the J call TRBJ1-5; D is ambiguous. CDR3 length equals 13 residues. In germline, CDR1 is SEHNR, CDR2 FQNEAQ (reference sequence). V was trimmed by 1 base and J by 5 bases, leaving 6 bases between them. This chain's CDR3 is CASSLDGYQPQHF. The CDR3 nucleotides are TGTGCCAGCAGCTTAGACGGATATCAGCCCCAGCATTTT.

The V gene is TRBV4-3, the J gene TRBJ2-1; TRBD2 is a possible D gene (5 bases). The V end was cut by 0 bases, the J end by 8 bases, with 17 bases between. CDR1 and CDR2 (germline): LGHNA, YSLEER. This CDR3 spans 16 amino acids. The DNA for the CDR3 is TGCGCCAGCAGCCAAGATGGGAGACCGACTAATGATGAGCAGTTCTTC. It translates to CASSQDGRPTNDEQFF.

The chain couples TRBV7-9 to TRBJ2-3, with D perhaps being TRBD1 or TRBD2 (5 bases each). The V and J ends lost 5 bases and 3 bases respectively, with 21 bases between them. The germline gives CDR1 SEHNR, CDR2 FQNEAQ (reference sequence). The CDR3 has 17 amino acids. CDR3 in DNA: TGTGCCAGCAGCCCTACCCTAGCTGGGACGTTTACAGATACGCAGTATTTT. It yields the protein CASSPTLAGTFTDTQYF.

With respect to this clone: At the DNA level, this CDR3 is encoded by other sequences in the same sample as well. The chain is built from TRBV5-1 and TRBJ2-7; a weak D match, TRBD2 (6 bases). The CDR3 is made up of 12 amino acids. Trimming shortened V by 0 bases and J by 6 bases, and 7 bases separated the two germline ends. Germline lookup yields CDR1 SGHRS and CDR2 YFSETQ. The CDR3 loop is CASSLAGGEQYF. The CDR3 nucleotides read TGCGCCAGCAGCTTGGCCGGGGGCGAGCAGTACTTC.

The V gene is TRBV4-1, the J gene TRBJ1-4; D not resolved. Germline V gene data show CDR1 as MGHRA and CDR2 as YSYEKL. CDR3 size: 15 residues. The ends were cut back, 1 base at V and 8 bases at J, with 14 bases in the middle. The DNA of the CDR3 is TGCGCCAGCAGCCAAGCTGAGGGCGCGAACGAAAAACTGTTTTTT. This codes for CASSQAEGANEKLFF.

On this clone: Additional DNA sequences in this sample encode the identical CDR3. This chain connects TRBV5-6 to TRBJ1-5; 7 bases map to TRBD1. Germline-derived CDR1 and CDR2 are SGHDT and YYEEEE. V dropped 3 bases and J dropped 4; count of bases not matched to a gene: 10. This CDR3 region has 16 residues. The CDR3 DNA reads TGTGCCAGCAGCTCCGGAGGAGGGGGCCTTAATCAGCCCCAGCATTTT. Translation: CASSSGGGGLNQPQHF.

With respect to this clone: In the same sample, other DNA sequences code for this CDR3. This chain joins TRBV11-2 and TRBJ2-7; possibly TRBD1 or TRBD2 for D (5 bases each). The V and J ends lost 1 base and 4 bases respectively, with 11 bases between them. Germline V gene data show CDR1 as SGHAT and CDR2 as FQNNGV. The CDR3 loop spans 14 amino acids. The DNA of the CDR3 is TGTGCCAGCAGCTTAGCGGGGTCAGGGTACGAGCAGTACTTC. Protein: CASSLAGSGYEQYF.

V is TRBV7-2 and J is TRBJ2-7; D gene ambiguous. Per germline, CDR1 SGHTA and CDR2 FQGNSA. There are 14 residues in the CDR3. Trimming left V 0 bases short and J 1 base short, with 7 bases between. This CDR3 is CASSLAFRSYEQYF. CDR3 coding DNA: TGTGCCAGCAGCTTAGCGTTCAGATCCTACGAGCAGTACTTC.

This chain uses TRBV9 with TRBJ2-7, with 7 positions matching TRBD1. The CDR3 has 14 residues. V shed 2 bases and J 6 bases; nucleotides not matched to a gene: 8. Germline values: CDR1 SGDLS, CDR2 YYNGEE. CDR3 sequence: CASSVFHQGVEQYF. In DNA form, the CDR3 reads TGTGCCAGCAGCGTCTTTCATCAGGGGGTCGAGCAGTACTTC.

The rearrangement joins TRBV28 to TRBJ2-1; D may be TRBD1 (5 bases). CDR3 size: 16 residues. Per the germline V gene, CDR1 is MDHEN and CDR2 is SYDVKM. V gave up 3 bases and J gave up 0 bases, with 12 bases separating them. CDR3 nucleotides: TGTGCCAGCAGTTTTTGGGGTCAGGGCTCCTACAATGAGCAGTTCTTC. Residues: CASSFWGQGSYNEQFF.

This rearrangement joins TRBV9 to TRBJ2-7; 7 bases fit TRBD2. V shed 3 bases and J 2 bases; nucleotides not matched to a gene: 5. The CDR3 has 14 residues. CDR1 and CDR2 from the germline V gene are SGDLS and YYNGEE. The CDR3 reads CASSAWGGAYEQYF. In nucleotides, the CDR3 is TGTGCCAGCAGCGCCTGGGGGGGAGCCTACGAGCAGTACTTC.

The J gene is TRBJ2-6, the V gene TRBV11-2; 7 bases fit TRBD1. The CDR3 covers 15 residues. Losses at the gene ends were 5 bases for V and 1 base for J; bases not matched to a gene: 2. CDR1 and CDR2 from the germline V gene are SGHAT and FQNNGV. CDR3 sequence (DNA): TGTGCCAGCAGCATGACAGGGTCTGGGGCCAACGTCCTGACTTTC. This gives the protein CASSMTGSGANVLTF.

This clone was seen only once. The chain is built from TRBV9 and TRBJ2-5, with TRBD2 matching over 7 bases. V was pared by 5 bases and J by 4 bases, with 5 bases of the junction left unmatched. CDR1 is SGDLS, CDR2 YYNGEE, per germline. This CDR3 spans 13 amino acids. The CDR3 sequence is CASSGEGAETQYF. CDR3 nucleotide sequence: TGTGCCAGCAGTGGGGAGGGCGCAGAGACCCAGTACTTC.

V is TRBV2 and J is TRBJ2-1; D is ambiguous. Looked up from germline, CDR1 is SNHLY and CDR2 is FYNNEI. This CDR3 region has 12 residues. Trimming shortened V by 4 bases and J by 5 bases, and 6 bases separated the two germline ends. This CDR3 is CASSALDNEQFF. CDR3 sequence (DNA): TGTGCCAGCAGTGCCTTAGACAATGAGCAGTTCTTC.

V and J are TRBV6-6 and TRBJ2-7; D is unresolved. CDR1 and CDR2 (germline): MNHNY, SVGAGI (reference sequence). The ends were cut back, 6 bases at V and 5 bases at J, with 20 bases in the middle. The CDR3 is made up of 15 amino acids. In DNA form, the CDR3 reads TGTGCCAGCAGCCAAGACCGGAAAACTAAAGACGAGCAGTACTTC. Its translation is CASSQDRKTKDEQYF.

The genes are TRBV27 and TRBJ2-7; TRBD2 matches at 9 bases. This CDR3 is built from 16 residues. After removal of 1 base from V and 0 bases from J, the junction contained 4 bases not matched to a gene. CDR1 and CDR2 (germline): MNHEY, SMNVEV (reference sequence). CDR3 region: CASSLWASGNSYEQYF. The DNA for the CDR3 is TGTGCCAGCAGTTTATGGGCTAGCGGGAACTCCTACGAGCAGTACTTC.

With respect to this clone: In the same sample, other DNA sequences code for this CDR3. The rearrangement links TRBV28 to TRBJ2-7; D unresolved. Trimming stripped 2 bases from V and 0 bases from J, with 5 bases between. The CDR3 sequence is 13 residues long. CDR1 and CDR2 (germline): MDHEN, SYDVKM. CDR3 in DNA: TGTGCCAGCAGTTTAACAGTCTCCTACGAGCAGTACTTC. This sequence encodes CASSLTVSYEQYF.